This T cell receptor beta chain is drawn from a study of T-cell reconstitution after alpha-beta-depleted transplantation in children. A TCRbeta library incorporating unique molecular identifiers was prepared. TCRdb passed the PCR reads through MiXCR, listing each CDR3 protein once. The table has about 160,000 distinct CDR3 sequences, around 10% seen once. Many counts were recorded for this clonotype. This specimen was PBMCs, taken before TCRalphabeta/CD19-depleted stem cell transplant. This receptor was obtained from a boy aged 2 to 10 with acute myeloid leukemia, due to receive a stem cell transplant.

CDR3 coding DNA: TGTGCCAGCAGCACCGGGACTTTCAGCAATCAGCCCCAGCATTTT. Amino acid sequence: CASSTGTFSNQPQHF. The chain joins TRBV7-9 to TRBJ1-5; the D gene is possibly TRBD1 (5 bases). Trimming cost V 5 bases and J 1 base, with 12 bases left between them. Germline V gene sequence: CDR1 SEHNR, CDR2 FQNEAQ (reference sequence). The CDR3 contains 15 residues.